Listed here are 20 T cell receptor beta chains from one sample, sequenced in a study of naive and memory T cell subsets. Both TRBC1 and TRBC2 were covered by a beta constant-region primer of two equimolar oligonucleotides. One entry per CDR3 protein results from TCRdb running MiXCR on the UMI-ligation and nested PCR reads. The sample contains some 87,000 distinct CDR3 sequences, around 7% of which appear only once. Sample: central memory CD4+ T cells from blood. The receptors were gathered from a human donor in good health.

This clonotype has at least ten counts. The CDR3 spells CASSQVVLATSGSRNEQFF. The CDR3 nucleotides are TGCGCCAGCAGCCAAGTTGTCCTCGCGACTAGCGGGAGCAGGAATGAGCAGTTCTTC. The V and J genes are TRBV4-1 and TRBJ2-1; 12 bases fit TRBD2. The V gene end was trimmed by 1 base and the J gene end by 7 bases; junction bases not matched to a gene: 14. The length of the CDR3 is 19 residues. Germline loops: CDR1 MGHRA, CDR2 YSYEKL.

In this sample, this clonotype turned up a few times. The chain employs TRBV9 and TRBJ2-5, with TRBD1 matching 7 bases. Germline CDR1 SGDLS, CDR2 YYNGEE. The CDR3 loop spans 16 amino acids. V lost 3 bases to trimming and J lost 5 bases; unmatched junction nucleotides: 13. DNA of the CDR3: TGTGCCAGCAGCGAAACCCCCCTGACAGGGCGGGAGACCCAGTACTTC. It translates to CASSETPLTGRETQYF.

This clonotype came up many times. This chain joins TRBV7-2 and TRBJ1-5; D is undetermined. CDR1 and CDR2 from the germline V gene are SGHTA and FQGNSA. The CDR3 spans 13 residues. V was shortened by 3 bases and J by 3 bases, with 6 bases between the two germline ends. The CDR3 spells CASSLQDNQPQHF. CDR3 DNA sequence: TGTGCCAGCAGCTTGCAGGACAATCAGCCCCAGCATTTT.

Of note for this clonotype: This could be a read error, since a much larger clone is one nucleotide away. The rearrangement uses TRBV29-1 and TRBJ1-5; no definite D call. The CDR3 sequence is 12 residues long. The germline CDR1 and CDR2 sequences are SQVTM and ANQGSEA. In nucleotides, the CDR3 is TGCATCGGGAAAACAGGCAATCAGCCCCAGCATTTT. Protein product: CIGKTGNQPQHF.

This clonotype was counted many times. The CDR3 DNA sequence: TGTGCCAGTAAATCGGGGTGGGGGAATGGTGAAGCTTTCTTT. This gives the protein CASKSGWGNGEAFF. V and J are TRBV3-1 and TRBJ1-1; weak D call: TRBD1 (5 bases). The CDR3 is 14 residues long. Germline V gene sequence: CDR1 LGHDT, CDR2 YNNKEL (reference sequence). Trimming took 9 bases from V and 7 from J, leaving 21 bases between them.

This chain links TRBV19 with TRBJ2-1; TRBD2 matches at 12 bases. Germline CDR1 reads LNHDA; CDR2 reads SQIVND (reference sequence). The V gene end was trimmed by 10 bases and the J gene end by 6 bases; junction bases not matched to a gene: 4. The CDR3 has 13 amino acids. CDR3 loop: CATRLAGVNEQFF. CDR3 coding DNA: TGTGCCACCAGACTAGCGGGAGTCAATGAGCAGTTCTTC.

This clonotype was recorded a few times. The chain combines TRBV7-9 with TRBJ2-5; 8 bases are a match to TRBD2. With V trimmed by 4 bases and J by 2 bases, 3 bases remained unmatched. Germline V gene lookup returns CDR1 SEHNR and CDR2 FQNEAQ (reference sequence). The CDR3 length is 14 residues. The CDR3 loop is CASSSASGQETQYF. CDR3 bases: TGTGCCAGCAGCTCCGCTAGCGGGCAAGAGACCCAGTACTTC.

This clonotype was observed at least ten times. The chain recombines TRBV7-9 with TRBJ1-4, with 11 bases fitting TRBD1. Germline V gene sequence: CDR1 SEHNR, CDR2 FQNEAQ (reference sequence). J lost 8 bases, V lost 5 bases, and 4 bases had no gene match. The CDR3 length is 14 residues. Written as DNA, the CDR3 is TGTGCCAGCAGCCCACGGACAGGGGGCGAAAAACTGTTTTTT. Translation gives CASSPRTGGEKLFF.

This clonotype was found a few times. The V gene is TRBV28, the J gene TRBJ2-1, with D maybe TRBD2 (5 bases). V was pared by 4 bases and J by 9 bases, with 13 bases between. The CDR3 sequence is 13 residues long. The germline gives CDR1 MDHEN, CDR2 SYDVKM. The CDR3 region has the DNA TGTGCCAGCAGTTATTATCTAGCCCCTGAGCAGTTCTTC. This gives the protein CASSYYLAPEQFF. Drawing the rest from reference TRBV28 and TRBJ2-1, the complete variable domain is DVKVTQSSRYLVKRTGEKVFLECVQDMDHENMFWYRQDPGLGLRLIYFSYDVKMKEKGDIPEGYSVSREKKERFSLILESASTNQTSMYLCASSYYLAPEQFFGPGTRLTVL.

This chain links TRBV10-3 with TRBJ2-2; TRBD1 aligns across 8 bases. The CDR3 extends over 14 amino acids. Germline V lookup: CDR1 ENHRY, CDR2 SYGVKD. The junction had 4 bases not matched to a gene; V was cut back by 9 bases and J by 1 base. CDR3: CAISGTGNTGELFF. The CDR3 DNA reads as TGTGCCATTTCCGGGACAGGGAACACCGGGGAGCTGTTTTTT.

This clonotype has at least ten counts. The rearrangement joins TRBV20-1 to TRBJ1-3; 8 bases match TRBD1. The CDR3 contains 16 residues. Trimming took 6 bases from V and 3 from J; bases not matched to a gene: 13. CDR1 DFQATT and CDR2 SNEGSKA come from the germline V gene (reference sequence). CDR3 loop: CSAINSGTGVGNTIYF. In DNA, the CDR3 is TGCAGTGCCATAAATTCCGGGACAGGAGTTGGAAACACCATATATTTT.

This clonotype was detected ten times or more. This chain links TRBV5-1 with TRBJ2-1, with 8 bases lining up with TRBD2. The germline V gene has CDR1 SGHRS and CDR2 YFSETQ. The CDR3 has 15 residues. V lost 5 bases and J lost 6; bases outside the gene matches: 10. CDR3 bases: TGCGCCAGCAGTTACCCGGGGGGGGGTTCCAATGAGCAGTTCTTC. Translation gives CASSYPGGGSNEQFF.

The chain carries TRBV3-1 and TRBJ2-3, with TRBD2 matching over 9 bases. Germline CDR1 and CDR2: LGHDT and YNNKEL (reference sequence). The V gene end was trimmed by 4 bases and the J gene end by 7 bases; junction bases not matched to a gene: 12. CDR3 size: 16 residues. The CDR3 here is CASSPQSAGGIYTQYF. For the CDR3, the DNA is TGTGCCAGCAGCCCCCAGAGTGCGGGGGGGATCTATACGCAGTATTTT.

At least ten counts were recorded for this clonotype. J is TRBJ2-5 and V is TRBV20-1, with TRBD2 matching over 9 bases. The CDR3 is 17 amino acids. After removal of 6 bases from V and 4 bases from J, the junction contained 18 bases not matched to a gene. Per the germline V gene, CDR1 is DFQATT and CDR2 is SNEGSKA (reference sequence). The CDR3 loop is CSAPPLSSGAGGETQYF. CDR3 nucleotide sequence: TGCAGTGCCCCCCCGTTGTCTAGCGGGGCGGGAGGAGAGACCCAGTACTTC.

This clonotype was seen many times. The V and J genes are TRBV6-6 and TRBJ2-1; D tentatively fits TRBD1 or TRBD2 (5 bases each). Germline CDR1 and CDR2: MNHNY and SVGAGI (reference sequence). The CDR3 consists of 15 residues. V gave up 1 base and J gave up 0 bases, with 7 bases separating them. The CDR3 coding sequence is TGTGCCAGCAGTTACTACGGGACCTCCTACAATGAGCAGTTCTTC. Its protein is CASSYYGTSYNEQFF.

Notes on this clonotype: This clone may be a read error of a much larger clone one base away. CDR3 sequence (DNA): TGTGCCAGCAGTTTAGCGGGGAGTCAGCAGCCCCAGCATTTT. It specifies CASSLAGSQQPQHF. The chain carries TRBV12-3 or TRBV12-4 and TRBJ1-5; D is uncertain. The V gene lost 0 bases and the J gene lost 7 bases, with 10 bases spanning the gap. This CDR3 is 14 amino acids long.

This clonotype came up many times. The rearrangement links TRBV12-3 or TRBV12-4 to TRBJ1-6; D might be TRBD1 (5 bases). The CDR3 is 16 residues long. Trimming removed 6 bases at V and 7 bases at J, with 19 bases between. The CDR3 is CASSPSRQLKNSPLHF. The DNA for the CDR3 is TGTGCCAGCAGCCCTTCGAGACAGCTAAAGAATTCACCCCTCCACTTT.

The sample holds many counts of this clonotype. This chain connects TRBV3-1 to TRBJ1-2; 10 bases fit TRBD1. The CDR3 has 17 amino acids. Germline trimming cut 2 bases from V and 3 bases from J; bases unmatched to any gene: 9. In germline, CDR1 is LGHDT, CDR2 YNNKEL (reference sequence). Here the CDR3 reads CASSQSPRQGADYGYTF. The CDR3 bases are TGTGCCAGCAGCCAATCCCCCCGACAGGGGGCGGACTATGGCTACACCTTC.

This clonotype was recorded many times. This chain uses TRBV20-1 with TRBJ2-2; no firm D call. The V gene's germline CDR1 is DFQATT and CDR2 SNEGSKA (reference sequence). V lost 6 bases and J 6 bases, leaving 14 bases between the germline ends. CDR3 size: 13 residues. CDR3 in DNA: TGCAGTGCCCCCAAGTGGGCAGCCGGGGAGCTGTTTTTT. Translated: CSAPKWAAGELFF.

This clonotype showed up many times. The chain uses TRBV10-1 and TRBJ2-7; possibly TRBD2 for D (5 bases). Germline V gene sequence: CDR1 WNHNN, CDR2 SYGVQD (reference sequence). The V end lost 7 bases, the J end lost 4 bases, and 17 bases lay between the germline ends. The CDR3 extends over 14 amino acids. The CDR3 protein is CASKARSRGYEQYF. CDR3 in DNA: TGCGCCAGCAAAGCACGAAGCAGAGGGTACGAGCAGTACTTC.